Listed below are T cell receptor beta chains from one sample, sequenced in a study of T cells in localized non-small cell lung cancer. The data were produced by immunoSEQ multiplex PCR, yet TCRdb's version contains in-frame clones alone and is incomplete. The table includes about 26,000 clones, more than 85% detected once. The specimen comprised peripheral blood, sampled before any cancer treatment. All receptors come from a female donor of 60 years or more with stage II squamous cell lung carcinoma. Both conserved end residues are part of each CDR3. Each record gives: D gene, clone size, J gene, V gene, CDR3 protein, CDR3 DNA. D genes are given only for firm matches. Clone size is not always given. Where it is, it says once, few, many or a class for expanded clones.

>NA|NA|TRBJ2-1|TRBV21-1
CASSKEGRLAGGPSRGNEQFF
TGTGCCAGCAGCAAAGAGGGGAGACTAGCGGGAGGGCCATCTCGGGGTAATGAGCAGTTCTTC
>NA|NA|TRBJ2-3|TRBV7-2
CASSFRDLTDTQYF
TGTGCCAGCAGCTTCCGGGACCTCACAGATACGCAGTATTTT
>TRBD1|NA|TRBJ1-5|TRBV27
CASSYRGGTQHF
TGTGCCAGCAGTTACAGGGGCGGTACCCAGCATTTT
>TRBD1|NA|TRBJ2-1|TRBV11-2
CASSLRRGQMDNEQFF
TGTGCCAGCAGCTTACGAAGGGGGCAAATGGACAATGAGCAGTTCTTC
>NA|NA|TRBJ2-2|TRBV10-3
CAISEVGGGELFF
TGTGCCATCAGTGAGGTGGGAGGCGGGGAGCTGTTTTTT
>TRBD2|NA|TRBJ2-4|TRBV7-9
CASSLDGGDIQYF
TGTGCCAGCAGCTTAGATGGGGGGGACATTCAGTACTTC
>TRBD2|NA|TRBJ2-1|TRBV5-1
CASSLGWEAGTAGFEQFF
TGCGCCAGCAGCTTGGGTTGGGAAGCGGGAACCGCCGGGTTTGAGCAGTTCTTC
>NA|once|TRBJ2-5|TRBV18
CASSPPGSETQYF
TGTGCCAGCTCACCCCCCGGGTCTGAGACCCAGTACTTC
>NA|NA|TRBJ2-2|TRBV30
CAWSRGTSDTGELFF
TGTGCCTGGTCGCGAGGCACTTCTGACACCGGGGAGCTGTTTTTT
>NA|NA|TRBJ2-1|TRBV27
CASSPGGPGHNNEQFF
TGTGCCAGCAGCCCGGGTGGTCCGGGACACAACAATGAGCAGTTCTTC
>NA|NA|TRBJ2-1|TRBV5-1
CASSLASGLTYNEQFF
TGCGCCAGCAGCTTGGCCTCAGGACTTACCTACAATGAGCAGTTCTTC
>NA|NA|TRBJ2-5|TRBV7-2
CASTLGRKETQYF
TGTGCCAGCACCCTAGGGAGGAAAGAGACCCAGTACTTC
>NA|NA|TRBJ2-1|TRBV27
CASSSSLGEQFF
TGTGCCAGCTCGTCTAGCTTAGGTGAGCAGTTCTTC
>NA|NA|TRBJ1-2|TRBV10-1
CASSEPHRAYGYTF
TGCGCCAGCAGTGAGCCTCACAGGGCCTATGGCTACACCTTC
>NA|NA|TRBJ1-1|TRBV19
CASSTRPTVEAFF
TGTGCCAGTAGTACGCGCCCGACAGTTGAAGCTTTCTTT
>NA|NA|TRBJ1-1|TRBV6-1
CASSESPTGVRETEAFF
TGTGCCAGCAGTGAAAGCCCGACAGGTGTAAGGGAAACTGAAGCTTTCTTT
>TRBD1|NA|TRBJ1-5|TRBV6-5
CASGGDSVDQPQHF
TGTGCCAGCGGTGGGGACAGCGTCGATCAGCCCCAGCATTTT
>NA|once|TRBJ1-2|TRBV30
CAWGRGNYGYTF
TGTGCCTGGGGACGGGGGAACTATGGCTACACCTTC
>NA|NA|TRBJ1-5|TRBV29-1
CSVGASNQPQHF
TGCAGCGTGGGGGCTTCTAATCAGCCCCAGCATTTT
>TRBD2|NA|TRBJ2-7|TRBV4-1
CASSQGRLAGGEEQYF
TGCGCCAGCAGCCAGGGTCGACTAGCGGGAGGGGAAGAGCAGTACTTC
>NA|NA|TRBJ1-1|TRBV30
CASPRTSRGTEAFF
TGTGCCTCACCCCGGACCTCTAGGGGCACTGAAGCTTTCTTT
>TRBD1|NA|TRBJ2-3|TRBV19
CASSLLPGQGTDTQYF
TGTGCCAGTAGTCTTCTCCCGGGACAGGGCACAGATACGCAGTATTTT
>TRBD1|NA|TRBJ1-1|TRBV7-3
CASSPGQGRTEAFF
TGTGCCAGCAGCCCCGGACAGGGAAGGACTGAAGCTTTCTTT
>NA|NA|TRBJ2-7|TRBV6-1
CATLPGYGGSYEQYF
TGTGCCACCCTCCCCGGGTACGGAGGCTCCTACGAGCAGTACTTC
>NA|NA|TRBJ2-1|TRBV30
CAWSVNPQWGQFF
TGTGCCTGGAGTGTAAACCCACAGTGGGGGCAGTTCTTC
>TRBD1|NA|TRBJ1-5|TRBV28
CASSTLLTGGSNQPQHF
TGTGCCAGCAGTACCCTTCTGACAGGGGGGAGCAATCAGCCCCAGCATTTT